Listed here are 24 T cell receptor beta chains from one sample, sequenced in a study of T cell responses to AZD1222 COVID-19 vaccine. Using immunoSEQ multiplex PCR, the repertoire was profiled, and TCRdb retains in-frame clones only, with some absent. The table has 87,000 or so clones, nearly 90% seen once. Material: peripheral blood, obtained on day 0 of AZD1222 vaccination. The receptors shown here come from an adult in good health.

This clone was observed once. This chain connects TRBV7-8 to TRBJ2-1, with D perhaps TRBD2 (7 bases). The CDR3 runs 20 residues. The V end was cut by 5 bases, the J end by 10 bases, with 36 bases between. Germline values: CDR1 SGHVS, CDR2 FQNEAQ. DNA for the CDR3: TGTGCCAGCAGCCGAACTATTGGGGGCTGGCGGCCTAGCGGAGTAACCGAGCAGTTCTTC. It is translated as CASSRTIGGWRPSGVTEQFF.

This clone showed up just once. The rearrangement joins TRBV29-1 to TRBJ1-5, with TRBD1 as a possible D gene (6 bases). Trimming stripped 6 bases from V and 6 bases from J, with 15 bases between. This CDR3 is built from 13 residues. Germline CDR1 is SQVTM and CDR2 is ANQGSEA. This chain's CDR3 is CSVAKGGGQPQHF. CDR3 bases: TGCAGCGTAGCGAAGGGGGGAGGTCAGCCCCAGCATTTT.

This chain uses TRBV19 with TRBJ2-1; tentative D call: TRBD2 (5 bases). V lost 5 bases to trimming and J lost 4 bases, with 9 bases between them. CDR3 length: 13 residues. CDR1 is LNHDA, CDR2 SQIVND, per germline (reference sequence). The CDR3 reads CASSAGIYNEQFF. Written as DNA, the CDR3 is TGTGCCAGTAGTGCCGGGATATACAATGAGCAGTTCTTC.

V gene TRBV5-6 combines with J gene TRBJ2-2; 7 bases line up with TRBD1. CDR1 is SGHDT, CDR2 YYEEEE, per germline. The CDR3 is made up of 19 amino acids. V lost 2 bases, J lost 1 base, and 14 bases stayed unmatched. The chain's CDR3 is CASSFFTSQTGMNTGELFF. CDR3 in DNA: TGTGCCAGCAGCTTCTTCACTTCCCAGACAGGGATGAACACCGGGGAGCTGTTTTTT.

The rearrangement uses TRBV21-1 and TRBJ1-2. TRBV21-1 is assigned pseudogene status. This CDR3 contains 16 residues. DNA for the CDR3: TGTGCCAGCAGCTCCCAACGGAACGATGGGAACTATGGCTACACCTTC. Its protein is CASSSQRNDGNYGYTF.

This chain connects TRBV7-8 to TRBJ1-1; 11 bases align to TRBD1. This CDR3 has 15 residues. The germline V gene has CDR1 SGHVS and CDR2 FQNEAQ. V lost 1 base, J lost 7 bases, and 5 bases stayed unmatched. CDR3 DNA sequence: TGTGCCAGCAGCTTAGGGACAGGGGGCCTGGTTGAAGCTTTCTTT. This translates into CASSLGTGGLVEAFF.

V is TRBV13 and J is TRBJ1-3; TRBD1 is a possible D gene (6 bases). Trimming removed 2 bases at V and 0 bases at J, with 11 bases between. Germline V lookup: CDR1 PRHDT, CDR2 FYEKMQ (reference sequence). This CDR3 contains 16 residues. CDR3 DNA: TGTGCCAGCAGCTTAACCAGGGGCGCCTCTGGAAACACCATATATTTT. Translated, it gives CASSLTRGASGNTIYF.

This clone was picked up one time. This chain uses TRBV27 with TRBJ2-7; D not resolved. Germline V gene sequence: CDR1 MNHEY, CDR2 SMNVEV (reference sequence). CDR3 length: 15 residues. V lost 4 bases and J lost 2, with 15 bases in between. Written as DNA, the CDR3 is TGTGCCAGCAGTTACACCCCCGGACCGGCCTACGAGCAGTACTTC. It specifies CASSYTPGPAYEQYF.

The chain has TRBV12-3 or TRBV12-4 and TRBJ2-1; D not resolved. V was pared by 6 bases and J by 6 bases, with 12 bases between. This CDR3 is 13 amino acids long. CDR3 bases: TGTGCCAGCAGCCGATTGCAGACCAATGAGCAGTTCTTC. Amino acid sequence: CASSRLQTNEQFF.

This clone came up a few times. The chain is built from TRBV5-1 and TRBJ2-2; 12 bases fit TRBD2. Trimming took 3 bases from V and 3 from J; bases not matched to a gene: 6. CDR1 and CDR2 from the germline V gene are SGHRS and YFSETQ. This CDR3 is 17 amino acids long. The CDR3 DNA is TGCGCCAGCAGCTCCCTAGCGGGGGGGCCTGACACCGGGGAGCTGTTTTTT. Protein sequence: CASSSLAGGPDTGELFF.

The chain recombines TRBV7-9 with TRBJ2-7, with D possibly matching TRBD1 (5 bases). Between the trimmed V and J ends, which lost 1 base and 6 bases, there was a span of 16 bases. CDR3 length equals 15 residues. Looked up from germline, CDR1 is SEHNR and CDR2 is FQNEAQ (reference sequence). CDR3 in amino acids: CASSLDSGRAREQYF. CDR3 DNA sequence: TGTGCCAGCAGCTTAGATTCCGGCAGGGCGCGCGAGCAGTACTTC.

The chain is built from TRBV18 and TRBJ1-2, with a possible D match to TRBD1 (5 bases). The germline V gene has CDR1 KGHSH and CDR2 LQKENI. The CDR3 is made up of 16 amino acids. The germline V and J ends were trimmed by 3 bases and 1 base, with 15 bases remaining between them. The CDR3 nucleotides read TGTGCCAGCTCACCCTTGCAGGGCTCAGATAACTATGGCTACACCTTC. This codes for CASSPLQGSDNYGYTF.

The CDR3: CASTLRQGQNTEAFF. The CDR3 bases are TGTGCCAGCACCCTTCGACAGGGGCAGAACACTGAAGCTTTCTTT. This chain uses TRBV3-1 (or the pseudogene TRBV3-2) with TRBJ1-1; TRBD1 agrees at 8 bases. This CDR3 has 15 residues. Trimming cost V 7 bases and J 1 base; bases outside gene matches: 8. Per the germline V gene, CDR1 is LGHDT and CDR2 is YNNKEL (reference sequence).

The J gene is TRBJ1-5, the V gene TRBV10-2, with 11 bases lining up with TRBD1. V shed 7 bases, J shed 7 bases, and the junction held 6 bases outside the gene matches. Looked up from germline, CDR1 is WSHSY and CDR2 is SAAADI. This CDR3 contains 14 residues. CDR3 DNA sequence: TGCGCCAGCACGGGACAGGGGGGACAACAGCCCCAGCATTTT. Protein sequence: CASTGQGGQQPQHF.

The V gene is TRBV7-3, the J gene TRBJ1-5; TRBD1 aligns across 8 bases. The CDR3 contains 13 residues. CDR1 is SGHTA, CDR2 FQGTGA, per germline. V trimming: 4 bases; J trimming: 9 bases; junction bases outside the gene matches: 5. Written as DNA, the CDR3 is TGTGCCAGCAGCTCGGACAGGGAGGGGCCCCAGCATTTT. This encodes CASSSDREGPQHF.

This chain connects TRBV4-1 to TRBJ2-7; 8 positions match TRBD1. Trimming cost V 0 bases and J 1 base; bases outside gene matches: 8. The CDR3 has 17 residues. The germline gives CDR1 MGHRA, CDR2 YSYEKL. The CDR3 spells CASSQDRGPVDSYEQYF. In DNA, the CDR3 is TGCGCCAGCAGCCAAGACAGGGGGCCAGTGGATTCCTACGAGCAGTACTTC.

The rearrangement uses TRBV7-6 and TRBJ1-1; D is undetermined. Trimming stripped 0 bases from V and 7 bases from J, with 9 bases between. The V gene's germline CDR1 is SGHVS and CDR2 FNYEAQ. CDR3 size: 13 residues. The chain's CDR3 is CASSLAGRSEAFF. The CDR3, as DNA: TGTGCCAGCAGCTTAGCGGGCCGGAGTGAAGCTTTCTTT. The whole variable domain, remainder taken from reference TRBV7-6 and TRBJ1-1, is GAGVSQSPRYKVTKRGQDVALRCDPISGHVSLYWYRQALGQGPEFLTYFNYEAQQDKSGLPNDRFSAERPEGSISTLTIQRTEQRDSAMYRCASSLAGRSEAFFGQGTRLTVV.

The chain recombines TRBV11-2 with TRBJ1-4; D remains unclear. This CDR3 comprises 13 residues. CDR1 is SGHAT and CDR2 is FQNNGV in the germline V gene. V shed 5 bases and J shed 7 bases, with 11 bases lying between them. This CDR3 is CASSVNTGEKLFF. Written as DNA, the CDR3 is TGTGCCAGCAGCGTCAATACCGGTGAAAAACTGTTTTTT.

The chain employs TRBV12-3 or TRBV12-4 and TRBJ2-2; D gene ambiguous. The ends were cut back, 4 bases at V and 2 bases at J, with 2 bases in the middle. The CDR3 has 12 residues. CDR3 coding DNA: TGTGCCAGCAGTTACAACACCGGGGAGCTGTTTTTT. Encoded protein: CASSYNTGELFF.

This chain links TRBV3-1 (or the pseudogene TRBV3-2) with TRBJ1-2; TRBD1 is a possible D gene (6 bases). Trimming took 1 base from V and 0 from J, leaving 18 bases between them. This CDR3 region has 18 residues. Germline CDR1 is LGHDT and CDR2 is YNNKEL (reference sequence). The CDR3 sequence is CASSQVLGGPKANYGYTF. CDR3 sequence (DNA): TGTGCCAGCAGCCAAGTTCTTGGGGGGCCTAAAGCTAACTATGGCTACACCTTC.

J is TRBJ2-3 and V is TRBV4-1; 11 bases fit TRBD2. V lost 4 bases and J lost 4; bases outside the gene matches: 10. The CDR3 extends over 17 amino acids. Germline V gene data show CDR1 as MGHRA and CDR2 as YSYEKL. The CDR3 protein is CASSRLAGGVGPDTQYF. In DNA form, the CDR3 reads TGCGCCAGCAGCCGTCTAGCGGGGGGAGTGGGACCAGATACGCAGTATTTT.

The chain has TRBV18 and TRBJ1-5; no definite D call. The CDR3 totals 16 residues. V shed 4 bases and J shed 0 bases, with 13 bases lying between them. Germline CDR1 and CDR2: KGHSH and LQKENI. The CDR3 here is CASSQLPDDSNQPQHF. CDR3 DNA: TGTGCCAGCTCACAATTGCCGGATGATAGCAATCAGCCCCAGCATTTT.

The rearrangement joins TRBV5-8 to TRBJ1-2; D is unresolved. CDR3 length: 15 amino acids. Germline CDR1 SGHTS, CDR2 YDEGEE. The ends were cut back, 3 bases at V and 6 bases at J, with 18 bases in the middle. Here the CDR3 reads CASSSGRVWLDGYTF. For the CDR3, the DNA is TGTGCCAGCAGCTCCGGGCGGGTATGGTTGGATGGCTACACCTTC.

This sequence joins TRBV7-3 and TRBJ1-1; D ambiguous. There are 13 residues in the CDR3. Trimming took off 2 bases at V and 5 bases at J, with 9 bases between the two ends. Germline values: CDR1 SGHTA, CDR2 FQGTGA. CDR3 bases: TGTGCCAGCAGCTTAGGCACTGGGACTGAAGCTTTCTTT. Encoded protein: CASSLGTGTEAFF.